The 31 T cell receptor beta chains below all came from one sample that was sequenced in a study of Tregs in tolerant kidney transplant recipients. Repertoires were generated with immunoSEQ multiplex PCR, while TCRdb's copy carries only in-frame clones and drops some. Of 85,000 to 90,000 clones in the sample, 85% to 95% were seen once. The sequenced sample was CD8+ T cells from blood. These receptor sequences come from a human donor in good health.

This chain uses TRBV7-8 with TRBJ2-7; perhaps D is TRBD1 or TRBD2 (6 bases each). There are 16 residues in the CDR3. Trimming removed 2 bases at V and 6 bases at J, with 20 bases between. Germline V CDR1 and CDR2: SGHVS, FQNEAQ. CDR3 bases: TGTGCCAGCAGCTTACGGGTGGGGGGCTTTGATGTCGAGCAGTACTTC. This encodes CASSLRVGGFDVEQYF.

The CDR3 loop is CASSQEMGSTDTQYF. CDR3 bases: TGTGCCAGCAGCCAAGAAATGGGCTCGACAGATACGCAGTATTTT. The V call is TRBV4-2, the J call TRBJ2-3, with D unclear. Trimming cost V 0 bases and J 3 bases, with 10 bases left between them. The germline CDR1 and CDR2 sequences are LGHNA and YNFKEQ. CDR3 size: 15 residues.

This clone was counted once. V is TRBV5-5 and J is TRBJ2-7; D call uncertain. This CDR3 has 15 residues. Trimming shortened V by 2 bases and J by 2 bases, and 14 bases separated the two germline ends. From germline, CDR1 is SGHKS and CDR2 YYEKEE (reference sequence). CDR3: CASSFEAGRAYEQYF. In DNA form, the CDR3 reads TGTGCCAGCAGCTTCGAGGCAGGAAGAGCCTACGAGCAGTACTTC.

V usage is TRBV2 and J usage is TRBJ2-1, with 12 bases fitting TRBD2. Losses at the gene ends were 4 bases for V and 8 bases for J; bases not matched to a gene: 9. Germline assignment: CDR1 SNHLY and CDR2 FYNNEI. CDR3 size: 16 residues. The CDR3 loop is CASSVSSTSGRDEQFF. For the CDR3, the DNA is TGTGCCAGCAGTGTAAGTTCGACTAGCGGGAGAGATGAGCAGTTCTTC. The variable domain in full, completed from reference TRBV2 and TRBJ2-1, reads EPEVTQTPSHQVTQMGQEVILRCVPISNHLYFYWYRQILGQKVEFLVSFYNNEISEKSEIFDDQFSVERPDGSNFTLKIRSTKLEDSAMYFCASSVSSTSGRDEQFFGPGTRLTVL.

This clone was detected once. V and J are TRBV2 and TRBJ1-5, with D unclear. CDR1 is SNHLY and CDR2 is FYNNEI in the germline V gene. The ends were cut back, 2 bases at V and 7 bases at J, with 18 bases in the middle. The CDR3 has 16 amino acids. This chain's CDR3 is CASSELSFEGLQPQHF. The CDR3 nucleotides read TGTGCCAGCAGTGAATTGTCGTTCGAGGGCCTACAGCCCCAGCATTTT.

The chain is built from TRBV5-1 and TRBJ2-7, with D unclear. The CDR3 consists of 13 residues. CDR1 is SGHRS, CDR2 YFSETQ, per germline. V was shortened by 0 bases and J by 4 bases, with 8 bases between the two germline ends. CDR3 in DNA: TGCGCCAGCAGCTTGGCCCTGGAGTACGAGCAGTACTTC. Amino acids: CASSLALEYEQYF.

The chain couples TRBV27 to TRBJ1-5; D is undetermined. In germline, CDR1 is MNHEY, CDR2 SMNVEV (reference sequence). The V gene lost 5 bases and the J gene lost 0 bases, with 14 bases spanning the gap. The CDR3 extends over 16 amino acids. This CDR3 is CASSPFVMYSNQPQHF. The CDR3 DNA reads as TGTGCCAGCAGTCCCTTTGTCATGTATAGCAATCAGCCCCAGCATTTT.

V is TRBV2 and J is TRBJ2-2, with unresolved D. The CDR3 runs to 16 residues. Deletions cut 6 bases from V and 6 bases from J, with 20 bases between. Germline V gene lookup returns CDR1 SNHLY and CDR2 FYNNEI. DNA for the CDR3: TGTGCCAGCAGCGACCCGGTTGGCAGCTTGTCCGGGGAGCTGTTTTTT. This encodes CASSDPVGSLSGELFF.

The chain uses TRBV5-6 and TRBJ2-6; a possible D gene is TRBD1 (6 bases). V was shortened by 6 bases and J by 1 base, with 17 bases between the two germline ends. The V gene's germline CDR1 is SGHDT and CDR2 YYEEEE. The CDR3 is 17 amino acids. The CDR3 sequence is CASTPRDTYSGANVLTF. In nucleotides, the CDR3 is TGTGCCAGCACCCCACGGGACACCTATTCTGGGGCCAACGTCCTGACTTTC.

The chain uses TRBV11-2 and TRBJ2-1; 8 bases align to TRBD2. This CDR3 is 14 amino acids long. Germline V gene sequence: CDR1 SGHAT, CDR2 FQNNGV. V was clipped by 4 bases and J by 14 bases; unmatched bases: 13. CDR3 nucleotides: TGTGCCAGCAGCTCCATAACCCAGCCGGGGGGGAAGTTCTTC. It yields the protein CASSSITQPGGKFF.

The chain carries TRBV7-9 and TRBJ1-1; 8 nucleotides line up with TRBD1. Germline CDR1 reads SEHNR; CDR2 reads FQNEAQ (reference sequence). The V and J ends lost 1 base and 0 bases, in that order; junction bases with no gene match: 7. The CDR3 loop spans 17 amino acids. CDR3 amino acids: CASSLEPGQAMNTEAFF. The CDR3 DNA reads as TGTGCCAGCAGCTTAGAGCCGGGACAGGCAATGAACACTGAAGCTTTCTTT.

The rearrangement links TRBV13 to TRBJ2-7; 8 bases align to TRBD1. With V trimmed by 3 bases and J by 0 bases, 1 base remained unmatched. The CDR3 runs 14 residues. The germline gives CDR1 PRHDT, CDR2 FYEKMQ (reference sequence). DNA for the CDR3: TGTGCCAGCAGCTTGACAGGGGTCTCCTACGAGCAGTACTTC. It translates to CASSLTGVSYEQYF.

The chain joins TRBV4-2 to TRBJ1-1; weak D call: TRBD1 (6 bases). The CDR3 is made up of 18 amino acids. Germline CDR1 reads LGHNA; CDR2 reads YNFKEQ. Trimming removed 1 base from V and 0 bases from J, with 18 bases in between. The CDR3: CASSQGESTGEMNTEAFF. In DNA form, the CDR3 reads TGTGCCAGCAGCCAAGGGGAGTCGACAGGAGAAATGAACACTGAAGCTTTCTTT.

The chain carries TRBV15 and TRBJ1-1, with D uncertain. The germline gives CDR1 LNHNV, CDR2 YYDKDF (reference sequence). Trimming took off 5 bases at V and 0 bases at J, with 7 bases between the two ends. This CDR3 spans 13 amino acids. This chain's CDR3 is CATSLTVNTEAFF. As DNA, the CDR3 is TGTGCCACCAGCCTTACAGTGAACACTGAAGCTTTCTTT.

The chain has TRBV7-9 and TRBJ2-7; weak D call: TRBD1 (5 bases). The germline V gene encodes CDR1 SEHNR and CDR2 FQNEAQ (reference sequence). V was clipped by 5 bases and J by 5 bases, with 13 bases between them. The CDR3 extends over 13 amino acids. CDR3 residues: CASSLDQGNEQYF. CDR3 nucleotides: TGTGCCAGCAGCCTCGACCAGGGTAACGAGCAGTACTTC.

The chain employs TRBV27 and TRBJ2-2; tentatively, D is TRBD2 (6 bases). Trimming cost V 3 bases and J 4 bases, with 9 bases left between them. The CDR3 contains 14 residues. Germline V gene sequence: CDR1 MNHEY, CDR2 SMNVEV (reference sequence). CDR3: CASSLRGTTGELFF. CDR3 nucleotides: TGTGCCAGCAGTTTGCGGGGAACCACCGGGGAGCTGTTTTTT.

This sequence joins TRBV4-2 and TRBJ2-4; D is possibly TRBD2 (6 bases). This CDR3 contains 13 residues. Germline CDR1 LGHNA, CDR2 YNFKEQ. V dropped 10 bases and J dropped 8 bases, with 18 bases sitting between them. CDR3 in amino acids: CATDPGDPHIQYF. As DNA, the CDR3 is TGTGCCACCGATCCGGGGGACCCCCACATTCAGTACTTC.

Comment on this clone: Other DNA sequences in this specimen translate into the identical CDR3. The chain carries TRBV6-4 and TRBJ2-3; D remains ambiguous. The CDR3 is 14 amino acids. V was clipped by 3 bases and J by 3 bases, with 10 bases between them. CDR1 and CDR2 from the germline V gene are MRHNA and SNTAGT. CDR3 sequence: CASSEGRVTDTQYF. CDR3 bases: TGTGCCAGCAGTGAGGGTAGGGTAACAGATACGCAGTATTTT.

This chain links TRBV29-1 with TRBJ1-2; D is unresolved. Trimming removed 3 bases at V and 8 bases at J, with 7 bases between. The CDR3 has 10 amino acids. Germline values: CDR1 SQVTM, CDR2 ANQGSEA. In DNA form, the CDR3 reads TGCAGCGTTGAGCCCGGAGGCTACACCTTC. It codes for CSVEPGGYTF.

The CDR3: CASSSQGRLFF. The CDR3, as DNA: TGCGCCAGCAGCTCACAGGGTCGACTGTTTTTT. This chain uses TRBV5-1 with TRBJ1-4, with D perhaps matching TRBD1 (6 bases). V gave up 3 bases and J gave up 13 bases, with 10 bases separating them. The germline gives CDR1 SGHRS, CDR2 YFSETQ. CDR3 length: 11 amino acids. The whole variable domain, remainder taken from reference TRBV5-1 and TRBJ1-4, is KAGVTQTPRYLIKTRGQQVTLSCSPISGHRSVSWYQQTPGQGLQFLFEYFSETQRNKGNFPGRFSGRQFSNSRSEMNVSTLELGDSALYLCASSSQGRLFFGSGTQLSVL.

The chain employs TRBV11-2 and TRBJ2-7, with D tentatively TRBD2 (5 bases). CDR3 length: 14 residues. V lost 0 bases to trimming and J lost 7 bases, with 13 bases between them. Germline loops: CDR1 SGHAT, CDR2 FQNNGV. The CDR3 loop reads CASSLEARGREQYF. CDR3 DNA sequence: TGTGCCAGCAGCTTAGAGGCCCGGGGTCGGGAGCAGTACTTC. The complete variable domain, with remaining parts taken from reference TRBV11-2 and TRBJ2-7, reads EAGVAQSPRYKIIEKRQSVAFWCNPISGHATLYWYQQILGQGPKLLIQFQNNGVVDDSQLPKDRFSAERLKGVDSTLKIQPAKLEDSAVYLCASSLEARGREQYFGPGTRLTVT.

J is TRBJ2-3 and V is TRBV10-3, with D possibly TRBD2 on 6 matching bases. Germline V lookup: CDR1 ENHRY, CDR2 SYGVKD. V lost 0 bases to trimming and J lost 2 bases, with 15 bases between them. The CDR3 contains 17 residues. The CDR3 loop reads CAISESGVAAVTDTQYF. The CDR3 DNA is TGTGCCATCAGTGAGTCCGGAGTAGCGGCAGTCACAGATACGCAGTATTTT.

The chain couples TRBV5-4 to TRBJ2-5; weak D call: TRBD1 (6 bases). Trimming removed 4 bases at V and 0 bases at J, with 7 bases between. CDR3 length: 13 residues. The germline V gene encodes CDR1 SGHNT and CDR2 YYREEE (reference sequence). The CDR3 region is CASSGDNQETQYF. Written as DNA, the CDR3 is TGTGCCAGCAGCGGGGACAACCAAGAGACCCAGTACTTC. Drawing the rest from reference TRBV5-4 and TRBJ2-5, the complete variable domain is ETGVTQSPTHLIKTRGQQVTLRCSSQSGHNTVSWYQQALGQGPQFIFQYYREEENGRGNFPPRFSGLQFPNYSSELNVNALELDDSALYLCASSGDNQETQYFGPGTRLLVL.

Here the CDR3 DNA reads TGTGCCAGCAGCGCGGCTAGCGGGAGTACCTATGAGCAGTTCTTC. Translated: CASSAASGSTYEQFF. The rearrangement joins TRBV9 to TRBJ2-1, with 10 bases aligning to TRBD2. Germline CDR1 SGDLS, CDR2 YYNGEE. The CDR3 contains 15 residues. The V segment lost 3 bases and the J segment 8 bases; nucleotides outside the gene matches: 8.

The V gene is TRBV2, the J gene TRBJ1-1; no definite D call. CDR3 size: 12 residues. Trimming removed 4 bases from V and 4 bases from J, with 7 bases in between. Per germline, CDR1 SNHLY and CDR2 FYNNEI. This CDR3 is CASSAGGTEAFF. In nucleotides, the CDR3 is TGTGCCAGCAGTGCGGGTGGCACTGAAGCTTTCTTT.

This chain uses TRBV10-3 with TRBJ1-3; 10 nucleotides align to TRBD1. After removal of 2 bases from V and 2 bases from J, the junction contained 3 bases not matched to a gene. The CDR3 loop spans 16 amino acids. The germline V gene encodes CDR1 ENHRY and CDR2 SYGVKD. The CDR3 spells CAISERDRGTGNTIYF. The CDR3 nucleotides read TGTGCCATCAGTGAGCGGGACAGGGGTACTGGAAACACCATATATTTT.

The genes are TRBV9 and TRBJ2-7, with TRBD1 as a possible D gene (6 bases). The germline gives CDR1 SGDLS, CDR2 YYNGEE. Trimming stripped 0 bases from V and 2 bases from J, with 12 bases between. This CDR3 comprises 15 residues. The CDR3 loop reads CASSVGTEITYEQYF. CDR3 nucleotide sequence: TGTGCCAGCAGCGTAGGGACAGAAATAACCTACGAGCAGTACTTC.

The genes are TRBV5-6 and TRBJ1-2; D remains unclear. CDR3 length equals 15 residues. Germline lookup yields CDR1 SGHDT and CDR2 YYEEEE. V was shortened by 4 bases and J by 4 bases, with 17 bases between the two germline ends. CDR3 in amino acids: CASSLVADLGYGYTF. DNA for the CDR3: TGTGCCAGCAGCCTGGTCGCGGATTTGGGCTATGGCTACACCTTC.

The rearrangement links TRBV12-2 to TRBJ2-7. TRBV12-2 constitutes a pseudogene. The CDR3 is 13 residues long. The CDR3 DNA follows: TGTGCAAGTCGCGAGAAAGTATGGGGCGAGCAGTACTTC. Translation: CASREKVWGEQYF.

This chain joins TRBV7-9 and TRBJ2-1; 7 bases align to TRBD1. V shed 0 bases and J 5 bases; nucleotides not matched to a gene: 4. The CDR3 covers 15 residues. CDR1 and CDR2 (germline): SEHNR, FQNEAQ (reference sequence). CDR3 residues: CASSLAPGQHNEQFF. The CDR3 coding sequence is TGTGCCAGCAGCTTAGCACCGGGACAGCACAATGAGCAGTTCTTC.

The chain carries TRBV29-1 and TRBJ2-5, with D possibly matching TRBD2 (6 bases). Deletions cut 4 bases from V and 1 base from J, with 22 bases between. The germline CDR1 and CDR2 sequences are SQVTM and ANQGSEA. The CDR3 runs 17 residues. CDR3 in DNA: TGCAGCGTTGTTGGGACTCCCGATATTTTGGTCCAAGAGACCCAGTACTTC. Translation: CSVVGTPDILVQETQYF.